Only a few counts were recorded for the clone carrying this TCR beta chain. What it recognizes is unknown. Next came a second PCR, run for about 7 to 12 cycles, which used a sample-barcoded 5' primer along with a J-beta primer mix. In TCRdb, the 5' RACE reads were re-called with MiXCR into one record per CDR3 protein. The data hold over 600,000 distinct CDR3 sequences, with more than 50% observed a single time. The people who gave samples were healthy Caucasians from Russia, aged about 6 to 100. The authors isolated at least 6.5 million PBMCs per sample. The entry originates in a study of blood T cells in healthy people across ages. Study-level findings and limits: In long-lived donors, naive CD4+ cell counts and diversity exceeded those of aged donors.

The sample comprised blood. The clonotype originates from a man between 35 and 55 years old in good health.

The CDR3 protein is CASSLLDRRPKSEQYF. DNA for the CDR3: TGTGCCAGCAGCCTATTAGACAGGAGGCCCAAATCCGAGCAGTACTTC. J is TRBJ2-7 and V is TRBV7-9, with D tentatively TRBD1 (6 bases). This CDR3 has 16 amino acids. The ends were cut back, 5 bases at V and 6 bases at J, with 23 bases in the middle. Germline CDR1 and CDR2: SEHNR and FQNEAQ (reference sequence).